This T cell receptor beta chain derives from a study of T cell changes during pregnancy in multiple sclerosis. Sequencing was performed with immunoSEQ multiplex PCR; in TCRdb, only in-frame clones are kept and a portion is missing. The table records 55,000 to 80,000 clones, 90% of them present only once. Trimming took off 2 bases at V and 7 bases at J, with 5 bases between the two ends. The length of the CDR3 is 11 residues. The germline V gene has CDR1 MNHNS and CDR2 SASEGT. The genes are TRBV6-1 and TRBJ1-2; D unclear. Sequencing used peripheral blood, obtained after pregnancy. This sequence was found in a female donor in good health, enrolled as a control in a pregnancy study. The DNA for the CDR3 is TGTGCCAGCAGTGAAAGCGCTGGCTACACCTTC. This gives the protein CASSESAGYTF.